These 10 T cell receptor beta chains were sequenced from one sample in a study of graft-versus-host responses after intestinal transplantation. These receptors' targets are unknown. The assay was immunoSEQ multiplex PCR, and TCRdb's table has in-frame clones only and misses some. The table records 90,000 to 150,000 clones, about 93% of them present only once. The input for sequencing was unstimulated CD4+ T cells sorted from spleen or lymph node cells, taken before intestinal transplant. The origin of the receptors is a human donor who received an intestinal transplant.

The genes are TRBV9 and TRBJ2-1; no firm D call. This CDR3 has 13 amino acids. Germline V gene lookup returns CDR1 SGDLS and CDR2 YYNGEE. V lost 0 bases and J lost 6, with 7 bases in between. The CDR3 spells CASSVAAFNEQFF. CDR3 DNA sequence: TGTGCCAGCAGCGTAGCGGCTTTCAATGAGCAGTTCTTC.

The rearrangement links TRBV5-4 to TRBJ2-2; D not resolved. The germline gives CDR1 SGHNT, CDR2 YYREEE (reference sequence). The ends were cut back, 2 bases at V and 3 bases at J, with 5 bases in the middle. The CDR3 has 13 amino acids. The CDR3 spells CASSFDHTGELFF. The DNA for the CDR3 is TGTGCCAGCAGCTTTGATCACACCGGGGAGCTGTTTTTT.

This chain uses TRBV7-9 with TRBJ2-7; weak D call: TRBD1 (6 bases). The CDR3 has 17 residues. The germline gives CDR1 SEHNR, CDR2 FQNEAQ (reference sequence). V was trimmed by 1 base and J by 5 bases, leaving 21 bases between them. The DNA for the CDR3 is TGTGCCAGCAGCTTAGGGGTAGGAACAGGGTTCGGTGACGAGCAGTACTTC. Its translation: CASSLGVGTGFGDEQYF. Combining the CDR3 with reference TRBV7-9 and TRBJ2-7 gives the whole variable domain DTGVSQNPRHKITKRGQNVTFRCDPISEHNRLYWYRQTLGQGPEFLTYFQNEAQLEKSRLLSDRFSAERPKGSFSTLEIQRTEQGDSAMYLCASSLGVGTGFGDEQYFGPGTRLTVT.

The rearrangement links TRBV6-5 to TRBJ2-1; no reliable D call. The CDR3 consists of 13 residues. The germline V and J ends were trimmed by 5 bases and 9 bases, with 14 bases remaining between them. Germline CDR1 MNHEY, CDR2 SVGAGI. The CDR3 loop reads CASSNGRYGEQFF. The CDR3 nucleotides are TGTGCCAGCAGTAACGGGCGATACGGTGAGCAGTTCTTC.

The chain employs TRBV7-9 and TRBJ2-3; no clear D gene. The CDR3 is 13 amino acids. The germline gives CDR1 SEHNR, CDR2 FQNEAQ (reference sequence). Trimming stripped 5 bases from V and 2 bases from J, with 8 bases between. Here the CDR3 reads CASSPQPTDTQYF. DNA of the CDR3: TGTGCCAGCAGCCCACAGCCCACAGATACGCAGTATTTT.

This clone showed up just once. This chain connects TRBV7-3 to TRBJ2-3, with 7 bases matching TRBD2. The CDR3 is 17 residues long. V was pared by 5 bases and J by 2 bases, with 13 bases of the junction left unmatched. The germline V gene has CDR1 SGHTA and CDR2 FQGTGA. The chain's CDR3 is CASSIEGGRGSTDTQYF. The CDR3 nucleotides are TGTGCCAGCAGCATAGAGGGCGGGAGAGGTTCCACAGATACGCAGTATTTT. The full variable domain, with the rest looked up from reference TRBV7-3 and TRBJ2-3, is GAGVSQTPSNKVTEKGKYVELRCDPISGHTALYWYRQSLGQGPEFLIYFQGTGAADDSGLPNDRFFAVRPEGSVSTLKIQRTERGDSAVYLCASSIEGGRGSTDTQYFGPGTRLTVL.

The J gene is TRBJ1-1, the V gene TRBV11-3; D is perhaps TRBD1 (5 bases). Germline CDR1 reads SGHNT; CDR2 reads YENEEA. Trimming cost V 3 bases and J 1 base, with 9 bases left between them. This CDR3 region has 14 residues. As DNA, the CDR3 is TGTGCCAGCAGCTTGGACAAATCGAACACTGAAGCTTTCTTT. Translating gives CASSLDKSNTEAFF.

As DNA, the CDR3 is TGTGCCAGCTCCCCAGGACTAGCGAACACCGGGGAGCTGTTTTTT. Its protein product is CASSPGLANTGELFF. The chain recombines TRBV18 with TRBJ2-2; 7 positions agree with TRBD2. This CDR3 is 15 amino acids long. V dropped 6 bases and J dropped 0; count of bases not matched to a gene: 4. CDR1 is KGHSH, CDR2 LQKENI, per germline.

This chain joins TRBV14 and TRBJ2-7, with no clear D. The V end was cut by 6 bases, the J end by 0 bases, with 15 bases between. Germline CDR1 SGHDN, CDR2 FVKESK. The CDR3 spans 15 residues. The DNA for the CDR3 is TGTGCCAGCAGTCTCGTAGAAACCTACTCCTACGAGCAGTACTTC. Translating gives CASSLVETYSYEQYF. Looking up the rest from reference TRBV14 and TRBJ2-7 gives the full variable domain: EAGVTQFPSHSVIEKGQTVTLRCDPISGHDNLYWYRRVMGKEIKFLLHFVKESKQDESGMPNNRFLAERTGGTYSTLKVQPAELEDSGVYFCASSLVETYSYEQYFGPGTRLTVT.

This clone has more than one count but fewer than ten. CDR3 nucleotides: TGTGCCAGCTCACGTTATCCCGATGGCTACGAGCAGTACTTC. Translation gives CASSRYPDGYEQYF. The chain recombines TRBV18 with TRBJ2-7, with unresolved D. V lost 4 bases to trimming and J lost 3 bases, with 13 bases between them. The CDR3 spans 14 residues. Per germline, CDR1 KGHSH and CDR2 LQKENI.